What follows are 26 T cell receptor beta chains derived from one specimen sequenced in a study of T cells after yellow fever vaccination. TCRdb ran MiXCR on the 5' RACE reads and lists one entry per CDR3 protein. The sample lists about 350,000 distinct CDR3 sequences; approximately 10% were seen once. The sample in question was PBMCs, obtained on the day of the first yellow fever vaccination. Source of these receptors: a man aged 18 to 30 who received the YFV17D yellow fever vaccine.

In its sample, this clonotype was seen many times. CDR3 loop: CASSLLQGSITGELFF. Here the CDR3 DNA reads TGCGCCAGCAGCTTGCTCCAGGGGTCAATCACCGGGGAGCTGTTTTTT. The V gene is TRBV5-1, the J gene TRBJ2-2; D might be TRBD1 (6 bases). The CDR3 covers 16 residues. From germline, CDR1 is SGHRS and CDR2 YFSETQ. The V end lost 1 base, the J end lost 4 bases, and 14 bases lay between the germline ends.

The V gene is TRBV20-1, the J gene TRBJ1-4; tentatively, D is TRBD1 (6 bases). The V end was cut by 0 bases, the J end by 4 bases, with 12 bases between. There are 15 residues in the CDR3. Looked up from germline, CDR1 is DFQATT and CDR2 is SNEGSKA (reference sequence). DNA for the CDR3: TGCAGTGCTAGAGATTGGGGGCGGAGTAATGAAAAACTGTTTTTT. This encodes CSARDWGRSNEKLFF.

The chain joins TRBV5-1 to TRBJ2-6, with 7 nucleotides matching TRBD1. Germline V gene sequence: CDR1 SGHRS, CDR2 YFSETQ. The CDR3 contains 16 residues. V lost 2 bases, J lost 4 bases, and 6 bases stayed unmatched. In DNA, the CDR3 is TGCGCCAGCAGCTTCGACAGGGTCTCCGGGGCCAACGTCCTGACTTTC. It specifies CASSFDRVSGANVLTF.

The CDR3 reads CASSDPTTGPVYEQYF. CDR3 DNA sequence: TGCGCCAGCAGTGACCCGACGACTGGACCGGTCTACGAGCAGTACTTC. The rearrangement uses TRBV10-2 and TRBJ2-7; D remains unclear. V lost 3 bases, J lost 3 bases, and 18 bases lay in between. The CDR3 extends over 16 amino acids. The germline V gene has CDR1 WSHSY and CDR2 SAAADI.

A few counts support this clonotype. The V and J genes are TRBV5-1 and TRBJ1-3; no clear D gene. The CDR3 covers 14 residues. The germline CDR1 and CDR2 sequences are SGHRS and YFSETQ. Trimming pared 6 bases from V and 2 bases from J, leaving 12 bases between. The CDR3 region has the DNA TGCGCCAGCACCCCGGGCCCGCCTGGAAACACCATATATTTT. Amino acid sequence: CASTPGPPGNTIYF.

This clonotype was observed a few times. J is TRBJ1-2 and V is TRBV6-2 or TRBV6-3; perhaps TRBD1 as D (5 bases). Germline V gene data show CDR1 as MNHEY and CDR2 as SVGEGT. This CDR3 is 15 amino acids long. V was cut by 0 bases and J by 7 bases, with 15 bases left in between. CDR3 DNA: TGTGCCAGCAGTTACTCGCAGGGTTTGGACGGTGGCTACACCTTC. Its protein product is CASSYSQGLDGGYTF.

The chain couples TRBV12-3 or TRBV12-4 to TRBJ1-6; a weak D match, TRBD1 (5 bases). V was clipped by 6 bases and J by 1 base, with 13 bases between them. This CDR3 is built from 16 residues. The CDR3 DNA reads TGTGCCAGCAGATCCCCAGAGGGGTCCTATAATTCACCCCTCCACTTT. Translating gives CASRSPEGSYNSPLHF.

The rearrangement links TRBV2 to TRBJ2-1; the D is unclear. The CDR3 covers 14 residues. The V gene lost 6 bases and the J gene lost 8 bases, with 17 bases spanning the gap. In germline, CDR1 is SNHLY, CDR2 FYNNEI. The CDR3 DNA sequence: TGTGCCAGCAGAACTGAAACCGACCCCGATGAGCAGTTCTTC. Amino acid sequence: CASRTETDPDEQFF.

The gene calls are TRBV29-1 and TRBJ2-1, with D possibly matching TRBD2 (5 bases). Germline CDR1 SQVTM, CDR2 ANQGSEA. Trimming took off 7 bases at V and 2 bases at J, with 6 bases between the two ends. The CDR3 loop spans 11 amino acids. The chain's CDR3 is CSAEAYNEQFF. CDR3 coding DNA: TGCAGCGCGGAGGCCTACAATGAGCAGTTCTTC.

The CDR3 reads CSVEQEETQYF. CDR3 in DNA: TGCAGCGTTGAACAGGAAGAGACCCAGTACTTC. This chain uses TRBV29-1 with TRBJ2-5; D is uncertain. Between the trimmed V and J ends, which lost 2 bases and 3 bases, there was a span of 4 bases. The germline gives CDR1 SQVTM, CDR2 ANQGSEA. The CDR3 loop spans 11 amino acids.

The chain is built from TRBV7-2 and TRBJ2-5; 8 bases align to TRBD1. Unmatched junction bases numbered 2, after V lost 3 bases and J lost 2 bases. The CDR3 sequence is 14 residues long. Germline V gene sequence: CDR1 SGHTA, CDR2 FQGNSA. The CDR3 loop is CASSLDRAQETQYF. In DNA, the CDR3 is TGTGCCAGCAGCTTGGACAGGGCTCAAGAGACCCAGTACTTC.

This sequence joins TRBV5-1 and TRBJ2-5; no clear D. The CDR3 contains 14 residues. Trimming shortened V by 2 bases and J by 3 bases, and 11 bases separated the two germline ends. Germline V lookup: CDR1 SGHRS, CDR2 YFSETQ. The CDR3 nucleotides are TGCGCCAGCAGCTTTCAAGGTTATGAAGAGACCCAGTACTTC. It specifies CASSFQGYEETQYF.

CDR3 in DNA: TGTGCCAGCAGTTACTACCGACAGGTTCAAGAGACCCAGTACTTC. Its translation is CASSYYRQVQETQYF. The V gene is TRBV6-5, the J gene TRBJ2-5; TRBD1 is a possible D gene (6 bases). Deletions cut 1 base from V and 2 bases from J, with 11 bases between. The CDR3 has 15 amino acids. Looked up from germline, CDR1 is MNHEY and CDR2 is SVGAGI.

The chain combines TRBV6-1 with TRBJ2-1, with 10 bases matching TRBD2. With 6 bases clipped from V and 7 bases from J, the junction kept 12 bases outside the gene matches. CDR3 length: 16 residues. CDR1 MNHNS and CDR2 SASEGT come from the germline V gene. The CDR3 spells CASSDLQRGGLNEQFF. The CDR3 DNA follows: TGTGCCAGCAGCGACCTCCAGCGGGGGGGCTTAAATGAGCAGTTCTTC.

With respect to this clonotype: The germline gene is not matched at one end of the junction; a read error may be the cause. The J gene is TRBJ1-1, the V gene TRBV5-8; weak D call: TRBD1 (5 bases). CDR1 is SGHTS, CDR2 YDEGEE, per germline. CDR3 length: 14 amino acids. CDR3: CAISRRVSYTEAFF. CDR3 coding DNA: TGTGCCATCAGCCGCAGGGTCTCGTACACTGAAGCTTTCTTT.

The J gene is TRBJ1-2, the V gene TRBV7-2; D is uncertain. V lost 4 bases, J lost 6 bases, and 9 bases lay in between. Germline CDR1 and CDR2: SGHTA and FQGNSA. The CDR3 is 12 amino acids. In nucleotides, the CDR3 is TGTGCCAGCAGCTCCCTCGCTAATGGCTACACCTTC. This encodes CASSSLANGYTF.

V gene TRBV18 combines with J gene TRBJ2-5; D uncertain. In germline, CDR1 is KGHSH, CDR2 LQKENI. The CDR3 has 16 amino acids. Between the trimmed V and J ends, which lost 1 base and 1 base, there was a span of 13 bases. The CDR3 loop reads CASSPLPQESQETQYF. The DNA of the CDR3 is TGTGCCAGCTCACCACTCCCGCAGGAGTCCCAAGAGACCCAGTACTTC. The complete variable domain, with remaining parts taken from reference TRBV18 and TRBJ2-5, reads NAGVMQNPRHLVRRRGQEARLRCSPMKGHSHVYWYRQLPEEGLKFMVYLQKENIIDESGMPKERFSAEFPKEGPSILRIQQVVRGDSAAYFCASSPLPQESQETQYFGPGTRLLVL.

This chain links TRBV7-9 with TRBJ2-1; no reliable D call. CDR3 length: 14 residues. V gave up 5 bases and J gave up 2 bases, with 10 bases separating them. The germline V gene has CDR1 SEHNR and CDR2 FQNEAQ (reference sequence). The CDR3 nucleotides are TGTGCCAGCAGCCGGGCGGAGACCTACAATGAGCAGTTCTTC. Translation gives CASSRAETYNEQFF.

The rearrangement uses TRBV4-1 and TRBJ2-1, with 8 bases lining up with TRBD2. J was trimmed by 8 bases and V by 2 bases; bases with no gene match: 8. CDR3 length: 15 residues. Germline loops: CDR1 MGHRA, CDR2 YSYEKL. The CDR3 nucleotides are TGCGCCAGCAGCCAAACACCGGGACTAGTTCATGAGCAGTTCTTC. Translating it yields CASSQTPGLVHEQFF.

This rearrangement joins TRBV28 to TRBJ2-6; tentative D call: TRBD1 (6 bases). V gave up 5 bases and J gave up 0 bases, with 17 bases separating them. The CDR3 has 18 amino acids. Germline CDR1 is MDHEN and CDR2 is SYDVKM. The CDR3: CASSKPVTGLSGANVLTF. The DNA of the CDR3 is TGTGCCAGCAGTAAACCAGTTACAGGGCTCTCTGGGGCCAACGTCCTGACTTTC.

This clonotype was seen at least ten times. V usage is TRBV5-6 and J usage is TRBJ1-1, with 7 bases identical to TRBD1. The CDR3 has 13 amino acids. J was trimmed by 4 bases and V by 5 bases; bases with no gene match: 5. The V gene's germline CDR1 is SGHDT and CDR2 YYEEEE. This CDR3 reads CASRGDRVTEAFF. The CDR3, as DNA: TGTGCCAGCAGGGGTGACAGGGTCACTGAAGCTTTCTTT.

This clonotype has a handful of counts. The gene calls are TRBV7-3 and TRBJ2-6; no reliable D call. The CDR3 totals 15 residues. V was trimmed by 2 bases and J by 1 base, leaving 6 bases between them. CDR1 is SGHTA, CDR2 FQGTGA, per germline. The chain's CDR3 is CASSLHGSGANVLTF. Here the CDR3 DNA reads TGTGCCAGCAGCTTACACGGGTCTGGGGCCAACGTCCTGACTTTC.

This chain connects TRBV6-5 to TRBJ2-3; 8 bases match TRBD1. The CDR3 loop spans 14 amino acids. The germline V gene has CDR1 MNHEY and CDR2 SVGAGI. J gave up 5 bases and V 0 bases, and 1 base lay outside the gene matches. CDR3 in DNA: TGTGCCAGCAGTTACTCTGGACAGGGAGATACGCAGTATTTT. The encoded protein is CASSYSGQGDTQYF.

The CDR3 nucleotides are TGCGCCAGCAGCTTGGGATCTAACGGCCAAGAGACCCAGTACTTC. Residues: CASSLGSNGQETQYF. This chain connects TRBV5-1 to TRBJ2-5; D is unclear. The CDR3 has 15 amino acids. From germline, CDR1 is SGHRS and CDR2 YFSETQ. V lost 0 bases and J 1 base, leaving 10 bases between the germline ends.

This clonotype has more than one count but fewer than ten. This chain links TRBV6-1 with TRBJ1-1, with 11 bases fitting TRBD1. The germline gives CDR1 MNHNS, CDR2 SASEGT. Trimming took 7 bases from V and 2 from J; bases not matched to a gene: 12. The CDR3 spans 17 residues. The chain's CDR3 is CASTAWDRGTLNTEAFF. The DNA for the CDR3 is TGTGCCAGCACCGCGTGGGACAGGGGGACCTTAAACACTGAAGCTTTCTTT.

This clonotype turned up a few times. The genes are TRBV5-1 and TRBJ2-3, with D unclear. CDR3 length: 14 amino acids. Per germline, CDR1 SGHRS and CDR2 YFSETQ. V was clipped by 4 bases and J by 2 bases, with 11 bases between them. CDR3 in DNA: TGCGCCAGCAGCACTGGGATCAACACAGATACGCAGTATTTT. It specifies CASSTGINTDTQYF. The full variable domain, completed using reference TRBV5-1 and TRBJ2-3, is KAGVTQTPRYLIKTRGQQVTLSCSPISGHRSVSWYQQTPGQGLQFLFEYFSETQRNKGNFPGRFSGRQFSNSRSEMNVSTLELGDSALYLCASSTGINTDTQYFGPGTRLTVL.